This TCR beta chain originates from a study of T cells in Graves' hyperthyroidism and ophthalmopathy. The J segment lost 5 bases and the V segment lost 5 bases, leaving 9 bases of the junction unmatched. Germline V gene sequence: CDR1 SGHAT, CDR2 FQDESV (reference sequence). This CDR3 region has 15 residues. TCR beta CDR3 regions were amplified from RNA. During a first-round RT-PCR of the TCR CDR3, the HTBI primer set was used. TCRdb independently ran MiXCR on the multiplex PCR reads; one entry per CDR3 protein. The sample has over 500,000 distinct CDR3 sequences, 40% to 50% seen once. This sequence was found in an adult woman with Graves' disease, either hyperthyroidism or ophthalmopathy (not recorded which). This chain connects TRBV11-1 to TRBJ1-1; 9 bases match TRBD1. The sequencing input was peripheral blood or thyroid tissue (not recorded which). CDR3 sequence (DNA): TGTGCCAGCAGCCCTCCGACAGGGGGAGTGACTGAAGCTTTCTTT. Translating it yields CASSPPTGGVTEAFF. Combining the CDR3 with reference TRBV11-1 and TRBJ1-1 gives the whole variable domain EAEVAQSPRYKITEKSQAVAFWCDPISGHATLYWYRQILGQGPELLVQFQDESVVDDSQLPKDRFSAERLKGVDSTLKIQPAELGDSAMYLCASSPPTGGVTEAFFGQGTRLTVV.